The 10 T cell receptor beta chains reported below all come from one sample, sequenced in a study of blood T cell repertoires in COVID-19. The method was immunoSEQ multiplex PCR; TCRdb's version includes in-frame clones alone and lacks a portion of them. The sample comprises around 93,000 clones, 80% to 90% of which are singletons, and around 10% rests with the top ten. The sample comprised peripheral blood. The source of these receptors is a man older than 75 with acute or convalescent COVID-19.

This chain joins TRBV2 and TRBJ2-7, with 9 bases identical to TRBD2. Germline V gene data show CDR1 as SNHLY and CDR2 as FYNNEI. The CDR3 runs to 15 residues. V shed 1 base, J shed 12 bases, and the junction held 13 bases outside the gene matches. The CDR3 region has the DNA TGTGCCAGCAGTGAAGACGCACTAGCGGGCAGACAGCTGTACTTC. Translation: CASSEDALAGRQLYF.

CDR3 sequence (DNA): TGCGCCAGCAGCTTGGCCACAGGGTTGAACACTGAAGCTTTCTTT. Translating it yields CASSLATGLNTEAFF. The V call is TRBV5-1, the J call TRBJ1-1, with TRBD1 as a possible D gene (6 bases). With 0 bases removed from V and 0 bases from J, the gap between germline ends came to 9 bases. Looked up from germline, CDR1 is SGHRS and CDR2 is YFSETQ. The CDR3 runs 15 residues.

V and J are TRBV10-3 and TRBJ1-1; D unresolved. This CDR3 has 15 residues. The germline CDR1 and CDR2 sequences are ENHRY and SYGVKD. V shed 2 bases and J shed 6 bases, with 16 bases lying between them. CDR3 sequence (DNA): TGTGCCATCAGTGAGCCCGGGAGGACGGAATCTGAAGCTTTCTTT. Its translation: CAISEPGRTESEAFF.

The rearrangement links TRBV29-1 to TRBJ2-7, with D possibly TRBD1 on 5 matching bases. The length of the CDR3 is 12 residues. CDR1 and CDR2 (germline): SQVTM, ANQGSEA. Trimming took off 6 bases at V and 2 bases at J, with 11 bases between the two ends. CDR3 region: CSVQGLAYEQYF. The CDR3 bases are TGCAGCGTCCAGGGTTTAGCCTACGAGCAGTACTTC.

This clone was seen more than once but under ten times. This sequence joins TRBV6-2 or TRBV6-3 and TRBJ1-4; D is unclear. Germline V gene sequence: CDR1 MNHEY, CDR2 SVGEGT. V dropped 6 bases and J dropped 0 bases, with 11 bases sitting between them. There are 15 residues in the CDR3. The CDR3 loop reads CASSSAGSTNEKLFF. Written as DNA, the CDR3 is TGTGCCAGCAGCTCGGCGGGGTCAACTAATGAAAAACTGTTTTTT.

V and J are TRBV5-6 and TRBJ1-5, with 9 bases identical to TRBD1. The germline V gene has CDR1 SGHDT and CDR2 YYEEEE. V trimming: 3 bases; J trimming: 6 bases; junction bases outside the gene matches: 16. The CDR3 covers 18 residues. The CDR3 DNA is TGTGCCAGCAGCTCATCCGGGACAGGGATCCAGTTGGGTCAGCCCCAGCATTTT. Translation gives CASSSSGTGIQLGQPQHF.

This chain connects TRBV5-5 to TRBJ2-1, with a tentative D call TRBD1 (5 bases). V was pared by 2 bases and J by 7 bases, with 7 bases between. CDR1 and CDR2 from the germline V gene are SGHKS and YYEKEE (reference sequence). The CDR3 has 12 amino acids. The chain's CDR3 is CASSFQGNEQFF. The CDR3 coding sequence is TGTGCCAGCAGCTTTCAGGGAAATGAGCAGTTCTTC.

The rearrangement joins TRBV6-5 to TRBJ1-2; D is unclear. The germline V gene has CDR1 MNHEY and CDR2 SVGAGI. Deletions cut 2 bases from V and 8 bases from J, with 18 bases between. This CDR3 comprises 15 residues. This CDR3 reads CASSYAQARSSGYTF. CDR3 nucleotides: TGTGCCAGCAGTTACGCGCAGGCCAGGTCCTCGGGCTACACCTTC.

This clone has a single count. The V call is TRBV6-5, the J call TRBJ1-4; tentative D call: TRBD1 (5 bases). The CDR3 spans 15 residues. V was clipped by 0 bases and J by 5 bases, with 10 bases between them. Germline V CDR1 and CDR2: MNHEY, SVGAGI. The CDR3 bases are TGTGCCAGCAGTTACTCCGGGACTCCCAATGAAAAACTGTTTTTT. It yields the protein CASSYSGTPNEKLFF.

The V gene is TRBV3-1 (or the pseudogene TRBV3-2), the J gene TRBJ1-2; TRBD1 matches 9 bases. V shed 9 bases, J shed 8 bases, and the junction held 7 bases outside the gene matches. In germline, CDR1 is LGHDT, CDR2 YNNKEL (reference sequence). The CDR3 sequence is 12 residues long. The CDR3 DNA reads TGTGCCAGTAAGGGACAGGGCTGGGGCTACACCTTC. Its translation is CASKGQGWGYTF.